Below, 20 T cell receptor beta chains from the same sample are listed, as sequenced in a study of T cells in localized non-small cell lung cancer. The assay was immunoSEQ multiplex PCR, and TCRdb's table has in-frame clones only and misses some. The profile shows some 11,000 clones, about 80% of them singletons. The sequenced sample was peripheral blood, obtained before any cancer treatment. These receptor sequences come from a male donor at least 60 years old with stage I lung adenocarcinoma.

This chain uses TRBV5-6 with TRBJ2-7; no reliable D call. The V and J ends lost 6 bases and 7 bases respectively, with 5 bases between them. This CDR3 spans 9 amino acids. Germline lookup yields CDR1 SGHDT and CDR2 YYEEEE. The CDR3 DNA sequence: TGTGCCAGCAACGGGGAGCAGTACTTC. This encodes CASNGEQYF. Full variable domain (rest looked up from reference TRBV5-6 and TRBJ2-7): DAGVTQSPTHLIKTRGQQVTLRCSPKSGHDTVSWYQQALGQGPQFIFQYYEEEERQRGNFPDRFSGHQFPNYSSELNVNALLLGDSALYLCASNGEQYFGPGTRLTVT.

The chain employs TRBV28 and TRBJ2-5; D is possibly TRBD2 (7 bases). This CDR3 comprises 15 residues. Germline assignment: CDR1 MDHEN and CDR2 SYDVKM. V lost 6 bases, J lost 4 bases, and 18 bases lay in between. In DNA, the CDR3 is TGTGCCAGCAGAGAACGGGGGGCAGCTTCAGAGACCCAGTACTTC. It yields the protein CASRERGAASETQYF.

The table lists this clone with a few counts. The gene calls are TRBV2 and TRBJ2-1, with 12 positions matching TRBD2. CDR3 size: 14 residues. CDR1 is SNHLY and CDR2 is FYNNEI in the germline V gene. V trimming: 6 bases; J trimming: 4 bases; junction bases outside the gene matches: 1. CDR3 DNA: TGTGCCAGCAGGACTAGCGGGGGTTACAATGAGCAGTTCTTC. Translation: CASRTSGGYNEQFF.

This clone has only one observation. This chain links TRBV5-6 with TRBJ2-4, with D maybe TRBD1 (7 bases). Trimming removed 2 bases from V and 2 bases from J, with 17 bases in between. The CDR3 sequence is 17 residues long. Germline lookup yields CDR1 SGHDT and CDR2 YYEEEE. The CDR3 sequence: CASSLLRQGGTKNIQYF. Here the CDR3 DNA reads TGTGCCAGCAGCTTACTCAGACAGGGAGGTACCAAAAACATTCAGTACTTC.

V usage is TRBV9 and J usage is TRBJ2-7; 10 bases are shared with TRBD1. J lost 5 bases, V lost 3 bases, and 8 bases had no gene match. From germline, CDR1 is SGDLS and CDR2 YYNGEE. The CDR3 runs to 15 residues. CDR3 nucleotide sequence: TGTGCCAGCAGCGGAGCCCGGGACAGGGGTCACGAGCAGTACTTC. Translating it yields CASSGARDRGHEQYF.

CDR3 sequence reads: CASSLSQGTYEQYF. The CDR3 region has the DNA TGTGCCAGCAGCTTATCTCAGGGAACCTACGAGCAGTACTTC. This chain uses TRBV7-2 with TRBJ2-7; weak D call: TRBD1 (5 bases). The ends were cut back, 2 bases at V and 2 bases at J, with 10 bases in the middle. The germline V gene encodes CDR1 SGHTA and CDR2 FQGNSA. The CDR3 has 14 amino acids.

This clone was counted a few times. The chain links TRBV19 to TRBJ1-6; 7 positions match TRBD1. CDR1 LNHDA and CDR2 SQIVND come from the germline V gene (reference sequence). The CDR3 length is 14 residues. Unmatched junction bases numbered 4, after V lost 4 bases and J lost 7 bases. For the CDR3, the DNA is TGTGCCAGTAGTAGAACAGGGGAAAATTCACCCCTCCACTTT. Protein product: CASSRTGENSPLHF. Full variable domain (outside the CDR3, taken from reference TRBV19 and TRBJ1-6): DGGITQSPKYLFRKEGQNVTLSCEQNLNHDAMYWYRQDPGQGLRLIYYSQIVNDFQKGDIAEGYSVSREKKESFPLTVTSAQKNPTAFYLCASSRTGENSPLHFGNGTRLTVT.

This clone was counted between two and nine times. This chain uses TRBV7-9 with TRBJ1-5; the match to TRBD1 covers 7 bases. Germline V lookup: CDR1 SEHNR, CDR2 FQNEAQ (reference sequence). The CDR3 is made up of 14 amino acids. J lost 5 bases, V lost 1 base, and 2 bases had no gene match. The CDR3 nucleotides are TGTGCCAGCAGCTTAGGAGGGGGCTATCAGCCCCAGCATTTT. The encoded protein is CASSLGGGYQPQHF.

The chain combines TRBV19 with TRBJ1-4; 10 bases match TRBD1. The CDR3 length is 16 residues. V shed 4 bases and J 4 bases; nucleotides not matched to a gene: 6. Germline V lookup: CDR1 LNHDA, CDR2 SQIVND (reference sequence). The DNA for the CDR3 is TGTGCCAGTAGTAAAAGGGACAGGGGAAATAATGAAAAACTGTTTTTT. This encodes CASSKRDRGNNEKLFF.

The J gene is TRBJ2-3, the V gene TRBV5-1; 8 nucleotides match TRBD1. Germline trimming cut 3 bases from V and 6 bases from J; bases unmatched to any gene: 6. CDR1 and CDR2 (germline): SGHRS, YFSETQ. The CDR3 has 14 residues. As DNA, the CDR3 is TGCGCCAGCAGCTGGGACAGGCAAATGGATACGCAGTATTTT. Residues: CASSWDRQMDTQYF.

V and J are TRBV6-5 and TRBJ2-3, with 7 nucleotides matching TRBD1. Unmatched junction bases numbered 7, after V lost 5 bases and J lost 5 bases. There are 14 residues in the CDR3. Germline CDR1 MNHEY, CDR2 SVGAGI. Here the CDR3 DNA reads TGTGCCAGCAGTAGACAGGGTATCGGAGATACGCAGTATTTT. This gives the protein CASSRQGIGDTQYF.

J is TRBJ1-1 and V is TRBV18; D may be TRBD1 (5 bases). From germline, CDR1 is KGHSH and CDR2 LQKENI. This CDR3 has 15 residues. The V end lost 6 bases, the J end lost 0 bases, and 14 bases lay between the germline ends. The CDR3 nucleotides read TGTGCCAGCTCTCCGAGGGCGGACATGAACACTGAAGCTTTCTTT. This translates into CASSPRADMNTEAFF.

For the CDR3, the DNA is TGCGCCAGCATCTCCCCCGACAGGGGCCAGACGAACACTGAAGCTTTCTTT. Its translation is CASISPDRGQTNTEAFF. The chain uses TRBV5-1 and TRBJ1-1, with 8 bases that match TRBD1. Germline CDR1 reads SGHRS; CDR2 reads YFSETQ. The CDR3 totals 17 residues. V was pared by 6 bases and J by 1 base, with 14 bases of the junction left unmatched. The complete variable domain, with remaining parts taken from reference TRBV5-1 and TRBJ1-1, reads KAGVTQTPRYLIKTRGQQVTLSCSPISGHRSVSWYQQTPGQGLQFLFEYFSETQRNKGNFPGRFSGRQFSNSRSEMNVSTLELGDSALYLCASISPDRGQTNTEAFFGQGTRLTVV.

This chain connects TRBV6-5 to TRBJ2-1; maybe TRBD1 (5 bases). The V and J ends lost 5 bases and 8 bases respectively, with 19 bases between them. Germline V gene data show CDR1 as MNHEY and CDR2 as SVGAGI. This CDR3 has 15 residues. CDR3 amino acids: CASSPQGFYFDEQFF. The CDR3 nucleotides read TGTGCCAGCAGTCCCCAGGGATTTTATTTCGATGAGCAGTTCTTC.

The genes are TRBV29-1 and TRBJ2-6, with TRBD1 identical over 9 bases. The ends lost 5 bases at V and 4 bases at J; junction bases unmatched: 18. This CDR3 contains 19 residues. In germline, CDR1 is SQVTM, CDR2 ANQGSEA. This CDR3 is CSVQLRDREGPVGANVLTF. CDR3 DNA: TGCAGCGTTCAACTCCGGGACAGGGAAGGGCCCGTCGGGGCCAACGTCCTGACTTTC.

The gene calls are TRBV13 and TRBJ2-7, with D unclear. Trimming removed 8 bases at V and 5 bases at J, with 16 bases between. This CDR3 comprises 13 residues. The V gene's germline CDR1 is PRHDT and CDR2 FYEKMQ (reference sequence). For the CDR3, the DNA is TGTGCCAGCCACATAAGGAACCGGCACGAGCAGTACTTC. Protein sequence: CASHIRNRHEQYF.

The CDR3 nucleotides are TGTGCCAGTAGTATAGTCTCGCCGGGAGCAGAGACCCAGTACTTC. This sequence encodes CASSIVSPGAETQYF. The genes are TRBV19 and TRBJ2-5; possibly TRBD2 for D (6 bases). The CDR3 runs 15 residues. Between the trimmed V and J ends, which lost 1 base and 4 bases, there was a span of 13 bases. The germline V gene has CDR1 LNHDA and CDR2 SQIVND (reference sequence).

V is TRBV7-9 and J is TRBJ1-2, with D unclear. CDR1 is SEHNR, CDR2 FQNEAQ, per germline (reference sequence). V was clipped by 5 bases and J by 5 bases, with 24 bases between them. There are 17 residues in the CDR3. For the CDR3, the DNA is TGTGCCAGCAGCGGGTACGATAGGGTCCCCGAGAGGTATGGCTACACCTTC. Translation: CASSGYDRVPERYGYTF.

As DNA, the CDR3 is TGTGCCAGCAGTTTACCAGGGTACGTCTACGAGCAGTACTTC. Amino acid sequence: CASSLPGYVYEQYF. V and J are TRBV28 and TRBJ2-7; perhaps TRBD1 as D (5 bases). CDR1 is MDHEN, CDR2 SYDVKM, per germline. V lost 2 bases, J lost 3 bases, and 11 bases lay in between. The CDR3 has 14 residues.

This chain connects TRBV27 to TRBJ2-7; D assignment may be TRBD1 or TRBD2 (5 bases each). With 8 bases removed from V and 6 bases from J, the gap between germline ends came to 17 bases. CDR3 length: 13 amino acids. Germline CDR1 reads MNHEY; CDR2 reads SMNVEV (reference sequence). The CDR3 is CASSFRRGVEQYF. In DNA, the CDR3 is TGTGCCAGCTCCTTTAGGCGAGGGGTCGAGCAGTACTTC.